This T cell receptor beta chain was found in a study of CD8+CD57+ T cells in acquired aplastic anemia. In this sample, this clonotype turned up many times. Profiling that covered TCR beta VDJ and CDR3 relied on genomic DNA as its template. TCRdb re-derived calls from the reads in MiXCR, one entry per CDR3 protein. The sample includes 98,000 or so distinct CDR3 sequences, approximately 48% seen only once; the top ten take 30% to 40%. With 3 bases clipped from V and 8 bases from J, the junction kept 14 bases outside the gene matches. Germline CDR1 and CDR2: LNHNV and YYDKDF (reference sequence). The CDR3 extends over 17 amino acids.

The sequence was obtained from a human donor in good health, serving as a control. The rearrangement links TRBV15 to TRBJ1-2, with 11 bases aligning to TRBD1. Sequenced: sorted CD4+, CD8+, or CD8+CD57+ T cells (not recorded which) from PBMCs. The CDR3 loop is CATSSGRDRGFSYGYTF. The CDR3 region has the DNA TGTGCCACCAGCAGTGGGCGGGACAGGGGGTTTTCCTACGGCTACACCTTC. Based on the CDR3 plus reference TRBV15 and TRBJ1-2, the full variable domain is DAMVIQNPRYQVTQFGKPVTLSCSQTLNHNVMYWYQQKSSQAPKLLFHYYDKDFNNEADTPDNFQSRRPNTSFCFLDIRSPGLGDTAMYLCATSSGRDRGFSYGYTFGSGTRLTVV.